This is a list of T cell receptor beta chains from one sample in a study of sequential checkpoint blockade in melanoma. Here immunoSEQ multiplex PCR was the method, and the copy in TCRdb shows in-frame clones only, minus some. The sample lists under 45,000 clones, about four fifths occurring once. The starting material was CD8+ T cells sorted from blood (inferred from file names), obtained from a patient given nivolumab and ipilimumab in sequence. The receptors come from a human donor with melanoma. Each CDR3 is given with its conserved first and last residue. Fields, in order: D gene, clone size, J gene, V gene, CDR3 DNA, CDR3 protein. A D gene is named only where the DNA matches it firmly. Clone size is shown for a subset of rows, as once, few, many or a class of expanded clone.

>-|-|TRBJ1-2|TRBV5-6
TGTGCCAGCAGCTTGACCAGATACTATGGCTACACCTTC
CASSLTRYYGYTF
>TRBD1|-|TRBJ1-6|TRBV6-6
TGTGCCAGCAGCCTCGACAGGGGAGTTGCCTCACCCCTCCACTTT
CASSLDRGVASPLHF
>-|-|TRBJ1-1|TRBV20-1
TGCAGTGCTGAGGGGGTCACTGAAGCTTTCTTT
CSAEGVTEAFF
>TRBD2|-|TRBJ2-7|TRBV9
TGTGCCAGCAGCTCTGGACTAGCGGGGGGCTACGAGCAGTACTTC
CASSSGLAGGYEQYF
>TRBD1|few|TRBJ2-7|TRBV13
TGTGCCAGCAGCTCACAGGGGGCCTCCTACGAGCAGTACTTC
CASSSQGASYEQYF
>-|-|TRBJ1-6|TRBV4-1
TGCGCCAGCAGCCAAGCCCCCCTTAATTCACCCCTCCACTTT
CASSQAPLNSPLHF
>-|once|TRBJ2-5|TRBV5-1
TGCGCCAGCAGCCCCTGGGCCAGCGAGGGGACCCAGTACTTC
CASSPWASEGTQYF
>TRBD2|-|TRBJ2-7|TRBV28
TGTGCCAGCAGACCCACTAGCGGGGGGGCCCACGAGCAGTACTTC
CASRPTSGGAHEQYF
>-|-|TRBJ2-1|TRBV19
TGTGCCAGTAGTATGGTTGCTGGCGAGCAGTTCTTC
CASSMVAGEQFF
>-|-|TRBJ2-1|TRBV7-8
TGTGCCAGCAGCTTAGACTCCAGGGCGCCTTCCTACAATGAGCAGTTCTTC
CASSLDSRAPSYNEQFF
>TRBD1|-|TRBJ1-1|TRBV6-6
TGTGCCGTAAGACAGGGGAACACTGAAGCTTTCTTT
CAVRQGNTEAFF
>TRBD2|-|TRBJ2-2|TRBV19
TGTGCCAGTAGTATCCTAGCGGGAGCCGGGGAGCTGTTTTTT
CASSILAGAGELFF
>-|few|TRBJ2-2|TRBV7-9
TGTGCCAGCATCCGATCAGAGGGCATCTACCTCGGGGAGCTGTTTTTT
CASIRSEGIYLGELFF
>-|-|TRBJ1-2|TRBV28
TGTGCCAGCAGTTTATTTCAGGGGTGGGGCTATGGCTACACCTTC
CASSLFQGWGYGYTF
>-|-|TRBJ2-1|TRBV6-5
TGTGCCAGCAGTTCGCTCCGGGACAATGAGCAGTTCTTC
CASSSLRDNEQFF
>TRBD1|-|TRBJ2-1|TRBV13
TGTGCCAGCAGCGGGGACAGGGGCCACAATGAGCAGTTCTTC
CASSGDRGHNEQFF
>TRBD2|-|TRBJ2-7|TRBV7-9
TGTGCCAGCAGCCTCCGGGCTAGCGGGAGGTACGAGCAGTACTTC
CASSLRASGRYEQYF
>TRBD2|-|TRBJ2-2|TRBV27
TGTGCCAGCAGTTCGACTAGCGGGAGGGTAAACACCGGGGAGCTGTTTTTT
CASSSTSGRVNTGELFF
>TRBD2|-|TRBJ2-2|TRBV27
TGTGCCAGCAGTCCTGGACTAGCGGGAGGGGCCGGGGAGCTGTTTTTT
CASSPGLAGGAGELFF
>-|-|TRBJ2-7|TRBV4-1
TGCGCCAGCAGCCAGAGTGGCGGCTACGAGCAGTACTTC
CASSQSGGYEQYF
>TRBD2|-|TRBJ2-5|TRBV5-4
TGTGCCAGCAGCTTGAAACTAGCGGAGCCACTCAGGGAGACCCAGTACTTC
CASSLKLAEPLRETQYF
>TRBD2|-|TRBJ2-1|TRBV19
TGTGCCAGTAGTATCAGCCTAGCGGTCTACAATGAGCAGTTCTTC
CASSISLAVYNEQFF
>TRBD2|-|TRBJ2-3|TRBV7-2
TGTGCCAGCAGCCCGCCAGGACTAGCGGGAAGCACAGATACGCAGTATTTT
CASSPPGLAGSTDTQYF
>-|-|TRBJ2-3|TRBV27
TGTGCCAGCAGTTTAGACCAGGCCTCCGATACGCAGTATTTT
CASSLDQASDTQYF
>-|-|TRBJ1-2|TRBV19
TGTGCCAGTAGTATAGAACGGACAGCTAACTATGGCTACACCTTC
CASSIERTANYGYTF
>-|few|TRBJ1-5|TRBV28
TGTGCCAGCAGTTTTCGAGGGCAGCAGCCCCAGCATTTT
CASSFRGQQPQHF
>TRBD1|-|TRBJ2-2|TRBV18
TGTGCCAGCTCACCCGGACAGGGCAACACCGGGGAGCTGTTTTTT
CASSPGQGNTGELFF
>-|-|TRBJ2-7|TRBV10-1
TGCGCCAGCAGTGAGTCGGAGGGTATGAGCGAGCAGTACTTC
CASSESEGMSEQYF
>TRBD2|-|TRBJ2-5|TRBV27
TGTGCCAGCAGTCAGATGATGACTAGCGGGGGGCAAGAGACCCAGTACTTC
CASSQMMTSGGQETQYF
>-|-|TRBJ1-2|TRBV28
TGTGCCAGCGGGCTAACAAACTATGGCTACACCTTC
CASGLTNYGYTF
>-|-|TRBJ1-1|TRBV19
TGTGCCAGTAGTATGGGCAGTAACACTGAAGCTTTCTTT
CASSMGSNTEAFF
>TRBD1|few|TRBJ1-2|TRBV4-1
TGCGCCAGCAGCCCACAGGGGAGCTATGGCTACACCTTC
CASSPQGSYGYTF
>-|-|TRBJ1-4|TRBV2
TGTGCCAGCAGTAGGGGCCCCAATGAAAAACTGTTTTTT
CASSRGPNEKLFF
>TRBD1|-|TRBJ2-7|TRBV9
TGTGCCAGCAGCGTAGCGACAGGGGCCTACGAGCAGTACTTC
CASSVATGAYEQYF
>-|once|TRBJ2-1|TRBV28
TGTGCCAGCATCTGGGAGGGGGGGCAGTTCTTC
CASIWEGGQFF
>TRBD1|-|TRBJ2-7|TRBV6-6
TGTGCCACCTCGCCGGGACAGGGGAACGAGCAGTACTTC
CATSPGQGNEQYF
>-|-|TRBJ2-7|TRBV14
TGTGCCAGCAGCCAATACCAAGGGGGAAAAGACTACGAGCAGTACTTC
CASSQYQGGKDYEQYF
>-|once|TRBJ2-6|TRBV19
TGTGCCAGTAGTATCCTCTCCAACGTCCTGACTTTC
CASSILSNVLTF
>TRBD2|-|TRBJ2-3|TRBV28
TGTGCCAGCAGTTTCCTTGCGGGAGGGGGAACAGATACGCAGTATTTT
CASSFLAGGGTDTQYF
>-|-|TRBJ2-2|TRBV5-4
TGTGCCAGCAGCTTCCAGGGCGGCGGGGAGCTGTTTTTT
CASSFQGGGELFF
>TRBD1|-|TRBJ1-2|TRBV5-4
TGTGCCAGCAGTGATGGACAGGGATACTATGGCTACACCTTC
CASSDGQGYYGYTF
>TRBD2|-|TRBJ2-5|TRBV4-1
TGCGCCAGCAGCCAGACTAGCGGATCAGAGACCCAGTACTTC
CASSQTSGSETQYF
>TRBD1|-|TRBJ1-1|TRBV4-1
TGCGCCAGCAGCCAGGACAGGACGAACACTGAAGCTTTCTTT
CASSQDRTNTEAFF
>-|-|TRBJ1-1|TRBV7-6
TGTGCCAGCAGTCCCACAATGAACACTGAAGCTTTCTTT
CASSPTMNTEAFF
>TRBD1|few|TRBJ1-2|TRBV11-2
TGTGCCAGCAGCCCCCGACAGGGGGAGGATGGCTACACCTTC
CASSPRQGEDGYTF
>-|-|TRBJ2-2|TRBV7-6
TGTGCCAGCAGCACCGTGCTGGGCGACACCGGGGAGCTGTTTTTT
CASSTVLGDTGELFF
>-|-|TRBJ2-7|TRBV14
TGTGCCAGCAGCCCGACAGGACCCTACGAGCAGTACTTC
CASSPTGPYEQYF
>TRBD2|-|TRBJ2-1|TRBV27
TGTGCCAGCAGTTTATCGATCCGGACTAGCGGGGCCGTTGAGCAGTTCTTC
CASSLSIRTSGAVEQFF
>-|-|TRBJ2-7|TRBV11-2
TGTGCCAGCAGCTTGGGCAGGGAACACGAGCAGTACTTC
CASSLGREHEQYF
>-|-|TRBJ2-1|TRBV7-9
TGTGCCAGCAGCTTTACAGGGGGGGATGAGCAGTTCTTC
CASSFTGGDEQFF
>TRBD1|few|TRBJ2-7|TRBV15
TGTGCCACCAGCAGTGGGACAGGGGGGTCCTACGAGCAGTACTTC
CATSSGTGGSYEQYF
>TRBD1|-|TRBJ2-5|TRBV7-2
TGTGCCAGCTCCCTCTGGACAGGGGGGTACCAAGAGACCCAGTACTTC
CASSLWTGGYQETQYF
>-|-|TRBJ2-7|TRBV21-1
TGTGCCAGCAGCAAAGGGGCTAGCGGGTACGAGCAGTACTTC
CASSKGASGYEQYF
>-|-|TRBJ1-2|TRBV28
TGTGCCAGCAGTTTAGTCCAGGGGTATGGCTACACCTTC
CASSLVQGYGYTF
>TRBD1|-|TRBJ2-7|TRBV27
TGTGCCAGCAGCAAAGGGACAGGACCCTACGAGCAGTACTTC
CASSKGTGPYEQYF
>TRBD2|-|TRBJ2-1|TRBV7-2
TGTGCCAGCAGCGTCGGGACTAGGGGGGTATCTGAGCAGTTCTTC
CASSVGTRGVSEQFF
>-|-|TRBJ1-5|TRBV6-1
TGTGCCAGCAGCACAGATTTCAATCAGCCCCAGCATTTT
CASSTDFNQPQHF
>-|-|TRBJ2-1|TRBV15
TGTGCCACCAGCAGAGACCGGGACGGACTATACAATGAGCAGTTCTTC
CATSRDRDGLYNEQFF
>TRBD1|-|TRBJ1-6|TRBV15
TGTGCCACCAGCGAAGGGGGCGCTTCCTATAATTCACCCCTCCACTTT
CATSEGGASYNSPLHF
>TRBD1|-|TRBJ2-7|TRBV5-4
TGTGCCAGCAGCTACCCGGGACAGGGACTCGAGCAGTACTTC
CASSYPGQGLEQYF